The 18 T cell receptor beta chains given below trace back to one sample, sequenced in a study of T cell responses to AZD1222 COVID-19 vaccine. The protocol was immunoSEQ multiplex PCR, while the TCRdb copy is restricted to in-frame clones and leaves out a portion. Seen here are over 95,000 clones, 80% to 95% observed once, and the top ten hold approximately 9%. Here the sequenced sample was peripheral blood, taken 28 days after the second AZD1222 dose. These receptor sequences come from an adult who received the AZD1222 COVID-19 vaccine.

This rearrangement joins TRBV2 to TRBJ2-5; possible D gene TRBD2, 7 bases. This CDR3 has 14 residues. CDR1 is SNHLY and CDR2 is FYNNEI in the germline V gene. The V end lost 6 bases, the J end lost 4 bases, and 15 bases lay between the germline ends. In nucleotides, the CDR3 is TGTGCCAGCAGCCGCGAGGGGGGGGTAGAGACCCAGTACTTC. Its protein is CASSREGGVETQYF. Combining the CDR3 with reference TRBV2 and TRBJ2-5 gives the whole variable domain EPEVTQTPSHQVTQMGQEVILRCVPISNHLYFYWYRQILGQKVEFLVSFYNNEISEKSEIFDDQFSVERPDGSNFTLKIRSTKLEDSAMYFCASSREGGVETQYFGPGTRLLVL.

The J gene is TRBJ1-2, the V gene TRBV12-3 or TRBV12-4; a weak D match, TRBD1 (6 bases). The V end lost 8 bases, the J end lost 2 bases, and 12 bases lay between the germline ends. The CDR3 length is 13 residues. CDR3 nucleotide sequence: TGTGCCAGCCCAAGGGGGGTAAACTATGGCTACACCTTC. Its protein product is CASPRGVNYGYTF.

The chain has TRBV9 and TRBJ2-1, with 8 bases lining up with TRBD2. Germline values: CDR1 SGDLS, CDR2 YYNGEE. The CDR3 sequence is 15 residues long. Unmatched junction bases numbered 6, after V lost 1 base and J lost 6 bases. CDR3 amino acids: CASSVSPRGGNEQFF. For the CDR3, the DNA is TGTGCCAGCAGCGTATCCCCCCGGGGGGGCAATGAGCAGTTCTTC.

V and J are TRBV5-6 and TRBJ2-1, with 7 nucleotides matching TRBD2. Germline values: CDR1 SGHDT, CDR2 YYEEEE. The junction had 12 bases not matched to a gene; V was cut back by 4 bases and J by 5 bases. The CDR3 loop spans 16 amino acids. The CDR3 DNA sequence: TGTGCCAGCAGCGGACTCCGCGGGAGCGTCGACAATGAGCAGTTCTTC. Protein product: CASSGLRGSVDNEQFF.

Here the CDR3 reads CASSYSSQGHSYEQYF. The CDR3, as DNA: TGTGCCAGCAGTTACTCGAGCCAGGGGCACTCCTACGAGCAGTACTTC. The chain couples TRBV6-2 or TRBV6-3 to TRBJ2-7, with TRBD1 as a possible D gene (6 bases). The CDR3 is 16 residues long. Germline CDR1 MNHEY, CDR2 SVGEGT. Trimming shortened V by 0 bases and J by 0 bases, and 12 bases separated the two germline ends.

The rearrangement joins TRBV30 to TRBJ2-1; unclear D gene. The CDR3 loop spans 15 amino acids. Germline V CDR1 and CDR2: GTSNPN, SVGIG (reference sequence). The V end was cut by 3 bases, the J end by 5 bases, with 17 bases between. CDR3 nucleotides: TGTGCCTGGAGAAGAGATCCGACGGCCAACAATGAGCAGTTCTTC. This gives the protein CAWRRDPTANNEQFF.

The rearrangement joins TRBV5-6 to TRBJ1-3; D is undetermined. Germline V CDR1 and CDR2: SGHDT, YYEEEE. CDR3 length: 13 residues. Trimming stripped 4 bases from V and 2 bases from J, with 7 bases between. In DNA form, the CDR3 reads TGTGCCAGCAGCAAGGGCCCTGGAAACACCATATATTTT. This gives the protein CASSKGPGNTIYF.

The chain joins TRBV5-3 to TRBJ1-2; TRBD1 matches 9 bases. TRBV5-3 is treated as an ORF (open reading frame) with a function not yet certain. There are 15 residues in the CDR3. The J segment lost 4 bases and the V segment lost 1 base, leaving 5 bases of the junction unmatched. The CDR3: CARSLSTGGGYGYTF. The DNA of the CDR3 is TGTGCCAGAAGCTTGTCGACAGGGGGAGGCTATGGCTACACCTTC.

V is TRBV7-9 and J is TRBJ2-3; D ambiguous. The CDR3 sequence is 12 residues long. The germline V gene encodes CDR1 SEHNR and CDR2 FQNEAQ (reference sequence). V was pared by 1 base and J by 4 bases, with 3 bases between. CDR3 in amino acids: CASSLDADTQYF. DNA for the CDR3: TGTGCCAGCAGCTTAGACGCAGATACGCAGTATTTT.

V gene TRBV10-2 combines with J gene TRBJ2-3, with 12 bases fitting TRBD2. The CDR3 sequence is 18 residues long. Germline lookup yields CDR1 WSHSY and CDR2 SAAADI. V gave up 2 bases and J gave up 0 bases; unmatched junction bases: 6. CDR3 nucleotide sequence: TGCGCCAGCAGTGAGCAACGGACTAGCGGGATGAGCACAGATACGCAGTATTTT. Protein: CASSEQRTSGMSTDTQYF.

The V and J genes are TRBV5-6 and TRBJ2-7; D is undetermined. V was clipped by 3 bases and J by 3 bases, with 10 bases between them. Germline V CDR1 and CDR2: SGHDT, YYEEEE. This CDR3 region has 13 residues. CDR3 nucleotides: TGTGCCAGCAGCTCCGACTTGAACTACGAGCAGTACTTC. It is translated as CASSSDLNYEQYF. The full variable domain, completed using reference TRBV5-6 and TRBJ2-7, is DAGVTQSPTHLIKTRGQQVTLRCSPKSGHDTVSWYQQALGQGPQFIFQYYEEEERQRGNFPDRFSGHQFPNYSSELNVNALLLGDSALYLCASSSDLNYEQYFGPGTRLTVT.

The genes are TRBV5-4 and TRBJ1-3; the D gene is possibly TRBD1 (5 bases). CDR1 is SGHNT and CDR2 is YYREEE in the germline V gene (reference sequence). The CDR3 loop spans 14 amino acids. V lost 4 bases, J lost 4 bases, and 12 bases lay in between. The CDR3 DNA reads TGTGCCAGCAGCCGCGGGACCCCCGGAAACACCATATATTTT. Its translation: CASSRGTPGNTIYF.

V is TRBV5-1 and J is TRBJ2-1, with 8 positions matching TRBD2. The CDR3 consists of 13 residues. Germline CDR1 is SGHRS and CDR2 is YFSETQ. The ends lost 4 bases at V and 7 bases at J; junction bases unmatched: 4. The CDR3 protein is CASSPRGDNEQFF. In DNA form, the CDR3 reads TGCGCCAGCAGCCCGCGGGGGGATAATGAGCAGTTCTTC.

This chain joins TRBV9 and TRBJ2-3; a weak D match, TRBD2 (6 bases). V lost 0 bases and J lost 1, with 9 bases in between. CDR3 size: 15 residues. From germline, CDR1 is SGDLS and CDR2 YYNGEE. The CDR3 DNA follows: TGTGCCAGCAGCGTAGATAGCGGTCGCACAGATACGCAGTATTTT. It is translated as CASSVDSGRTDTQYF.

The rearrangement uses TRBV27 and TRBJ1-5; 10 bases are a match to TRBD1. Germline CDR1 is MNHEY and CDR2 is SMNVEV (reference sequence). The CDR3 is 16 residues long. Trimming cost V 0 bases and J 7 bases; bases outside gene matches: 6. In DNA form, the CDR3 reads TGTGCCAGCAGTTTATCCGACAGGGGGCGCGGACAGCCCCAGCATTTT. Amino acid sequence: CASSLSDRGRGQPQHF.

This clone was counted a few times. V and J are TRBV14 and TRBJ2-1, with a tentative D call TRBD2 (6 bases). V was cut by 4 bases and J by 9 bases, with 19 bases left in between. The V gene's germline CDR1 is SGHDN and CDR2 FVKESK. The CDR3 runs 15 residues. The CDR3 DNA sequence: TGTGCCAGCAGCCGGTACAGCGGGCCTTCTGGTGAGCAGTTCTTC. Protein product: CASSRYSGPSGEQFF. Complete variable domain (other parts from reference TRBV14 and TRBJ2-1): EAGVTQFPSHSVIEKGQTVTLRCDPISGHDNLYWYRRVMGKEIKFLLHFVKESKQDESGMPNNRFLAERTGGTYSTLKVQPAELEDSGVYFCASSRYSGPSGEQFFGPGTRLTVL.

This clone was seen just once. V and J are TRBV11-3 and TRBJ2-2; 8 positions agree with TRBD1. Germline V gives CDR1 SGHNT, CDR2 YENEEA. The CDR3 has 15 residues. V was clipped by 5 bases and J by 1 base; unmatched bases: 3. CDR3 in amino acids: CASSRGTGNTGELFF. The CDR3, as DNA: TGTGCCAGCAGCAGAGGGACAGGGAACACCGGGGAGCTGTTTTTT.

The sample holds a few counts of this clone. The V and J genes are TRBV19 and TRBJ1-5; D not resolved. The CDR3 spans 12 residues. Germline-derived CDR1 and CDR2 are LNHDA and SQIVND (reference sequence). V lost 5 bases and J 5 bases, leaving 7 bases between the germline ends. In nucleotides, the CDR3 is TGTGCCAGTAGTCCCTCCTATCAGCCCCAGCATTTT. Its translation: CASSPSYQPQHF.